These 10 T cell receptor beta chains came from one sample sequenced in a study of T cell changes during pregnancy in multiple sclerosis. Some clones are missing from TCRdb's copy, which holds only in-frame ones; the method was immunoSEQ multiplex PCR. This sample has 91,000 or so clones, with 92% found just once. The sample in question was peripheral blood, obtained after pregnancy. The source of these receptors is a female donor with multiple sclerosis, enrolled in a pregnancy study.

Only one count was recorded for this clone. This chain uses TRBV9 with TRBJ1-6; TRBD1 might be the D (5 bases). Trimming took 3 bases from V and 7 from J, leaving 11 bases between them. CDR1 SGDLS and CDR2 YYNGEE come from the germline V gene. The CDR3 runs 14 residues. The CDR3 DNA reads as TGTGCCAGCAGCGGGGGGGGAGGGAATTCACCCCTCCACTTT. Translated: CASSGGGGNSPLHF.

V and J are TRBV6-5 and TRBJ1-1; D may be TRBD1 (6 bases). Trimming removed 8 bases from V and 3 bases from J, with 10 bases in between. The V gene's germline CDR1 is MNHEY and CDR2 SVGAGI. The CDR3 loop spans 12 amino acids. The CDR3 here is CASSGQYTEAFF. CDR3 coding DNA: TGTGCCAGCTCCGGACAGTACACTGAAGCTTTCTTT.

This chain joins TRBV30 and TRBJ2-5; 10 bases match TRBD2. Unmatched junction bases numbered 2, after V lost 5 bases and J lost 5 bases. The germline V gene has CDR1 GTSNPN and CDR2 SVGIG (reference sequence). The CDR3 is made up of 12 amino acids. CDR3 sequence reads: CAWDSGGETQYF. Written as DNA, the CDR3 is TGTGCCTGGGATAGCGGGGGGGAGACCCAGTACTTC.

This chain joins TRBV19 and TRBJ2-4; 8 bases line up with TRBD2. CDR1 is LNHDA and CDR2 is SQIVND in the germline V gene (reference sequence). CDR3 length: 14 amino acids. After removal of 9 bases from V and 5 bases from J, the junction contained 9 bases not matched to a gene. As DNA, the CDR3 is TGTGCCAGCAGGTCCGCGGGGGGACAAAACATTCAGTACTTC. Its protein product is CASRSAGGQNIQYF.

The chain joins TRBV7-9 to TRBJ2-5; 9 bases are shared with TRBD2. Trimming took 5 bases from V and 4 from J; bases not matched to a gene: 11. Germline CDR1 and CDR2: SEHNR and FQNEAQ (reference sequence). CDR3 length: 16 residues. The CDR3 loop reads CASSLGIAGAGETQYF. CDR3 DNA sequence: TGTGCCAGCAGCCTCGGTATAGCGGGGGCAGGAGAGACCCAGTACTTC.

The CDR3 protein is CASSRGRGANVLTF. The CDR3, as DNA: TGTGCCAGCAGTAGGGGGCGTGGGGCCAACGTCCTGACTTTC. The chain uses TRBV6-4 and TRBJ2-6, with 7 bases fitting TRBD1. Trimming cost V 5 bases and J 3 bases; bases outside gene matches: 1. This CDR3 has 14 residues. Germline values: CDR1 MRHNA, CDR2 SNTAGT.

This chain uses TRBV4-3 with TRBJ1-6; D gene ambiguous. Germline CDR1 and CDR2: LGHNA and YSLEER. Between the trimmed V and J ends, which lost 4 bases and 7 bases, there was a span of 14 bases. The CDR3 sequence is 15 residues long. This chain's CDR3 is CASSPVVGRNSPLHF. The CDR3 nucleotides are TGCGCCAGCAGCCCCGTGGTAGGGAGGAATTCACCCCTCCACTTT.

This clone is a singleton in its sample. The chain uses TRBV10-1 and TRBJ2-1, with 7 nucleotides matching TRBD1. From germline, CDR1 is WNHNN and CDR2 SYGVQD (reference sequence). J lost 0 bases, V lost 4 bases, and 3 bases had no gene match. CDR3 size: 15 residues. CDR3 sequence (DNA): TGCGCCAGCAGTGGGGGACAGAGCTCCTACAATGAGCAGTTCTTC. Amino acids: CASSGGQSSYNEQFF.

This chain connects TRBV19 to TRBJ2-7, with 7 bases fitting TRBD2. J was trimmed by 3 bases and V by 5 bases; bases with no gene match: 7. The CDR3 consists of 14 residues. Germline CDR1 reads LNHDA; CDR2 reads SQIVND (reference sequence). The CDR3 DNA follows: TGTGCCAGTAGTCCTTGGGCGGGGGACTACGAGCAGTACTTC. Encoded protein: CASSPWAGDYEQYF.

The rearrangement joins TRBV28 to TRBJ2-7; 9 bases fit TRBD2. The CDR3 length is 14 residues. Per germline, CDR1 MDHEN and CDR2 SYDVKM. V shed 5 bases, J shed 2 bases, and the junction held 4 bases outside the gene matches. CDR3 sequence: CASSQAGGTYEQYF. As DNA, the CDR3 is TGTGCCAGCAGTCAAGCGGGGGGAACCTACGAGCAGTACTTC.